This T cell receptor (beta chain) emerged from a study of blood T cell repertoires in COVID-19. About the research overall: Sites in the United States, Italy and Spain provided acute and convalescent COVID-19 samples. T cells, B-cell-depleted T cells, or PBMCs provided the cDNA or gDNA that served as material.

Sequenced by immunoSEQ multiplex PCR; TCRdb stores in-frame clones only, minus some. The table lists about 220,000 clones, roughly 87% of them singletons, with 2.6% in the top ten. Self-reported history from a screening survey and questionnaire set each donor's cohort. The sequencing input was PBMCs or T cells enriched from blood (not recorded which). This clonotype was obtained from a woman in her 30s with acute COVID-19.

The CDR3 here is CASSEGQVGQQYF. CDR3 coding DNA: TGTGCCAGCAGTGAGGGGCAGGTGGGGCAGCAGTACTTC. The chain has TRBV6-1 and TRBJ2-7, with a possible D match to TRBD1 (5 bases). Per germline, CDR1 MNHNS and CDR2 SASEGT. The length of the CDR3 is 13 residues. V was clipped by 3 bases and J by 8 bases, with 14 bases between them.